This entry lists 7 T cell receptor beta chains sequenced from one sample in a study of T-cell memory formation after mild COVID-19. TCRdb re-analysed the 5' RACE reads in MiXCR, keeping a single row per CDR3 protein. This sample yields 200,000 to 300,000 distinct CDR3 sequences, of which roughly 17% are seen a single time; around 20% belongs to the top ten. Sequencing used PBMCs or a T cell subset sorted from them (not recorded which). The origin of the receptors is a man between 18 and 35 years old who had mild COVID-19 (a few samples of this study predate the infection). Cell type and time point are not known.

This clonotype was picked up a small number of times. This chain links TRBV7-9 with TRBJ2-7; possibly TRBD1 for D (5 bases). This CDR3 has 16 amino acids. CDR1 and CDR2 from the germline V gene are SEHNR and FQNEAQ (reference sequence). Trimming left V 5 bases short and J 0 bases short, with 17 bases between. The CDR3 region has the DNA TGTGCCAGCAGCCGCCCCAATGGGGCGCTCTCCTACGAGCAGTACGTC. It codes for CASSRPNGALSYEQYV.

This clonotype was detected only a few times. This chain uses TRBV11-3 with TRBJ1-1; D is undetermined. This CDR3 contains 14 residues. In germline, CDR1 is SGHNT, CDR2 YENEEA. V dropped 5 bases and J dropped 3 bases, with 13 bases sitting between them. CDR3 DNA sequence: TGTGCCAGCAGCCCAAGCTCGGACCACACTGAAGCTTTCTTT. The encoded protein is CASSPSSDHTEAFF.

This clonotype was seen a few times. V usage is TRBV7-7 and J usage is TRBJ1-4; D ambiguous. This CDR3 is 17 amino acids long. Germline V gives CDR1 SSHAT, CDR2 FNYEAQ (reference sequence). Deletions cut 5 bases from V and 7 bases from J, with 23 bases between. CDR3 protein: CASSQLVEDGCCEKLFF. The DNA for the CDR3 is TGTGCCAGCAGCCAATTGGTCGAAGATGGTTGCTGTGAAAAACTGTTTTTT.

This clonotype was seen more than once but under ten times. The J gene is TRBJ2-7, the V gene TRBV4-3, with D unclear. Germline CDR1 LGHNA, CDR2 YSLEER. The CDR3 is made up of 12 amino acids. The V and J ends lost 2 bases and 7 bases respectively, with 9 bases between them. In nucleotides, the CDR3 is TGCGCCAGCAGCCAATATTGTAGGGAGCAGTACGTC. It specifies CASSQYCREQYV.

This CDR3 reads CASSQEMGPSTDTQYF. CDR3 sequence (DNA): TGCGCCAGCAGCCAAGAGATGGGCCCTAGCACAGATACGCAGTATTTT. The gene calls are TRBV4-1 and TRBJ2-3; D gene ambiguous. The V gene lost 0 bases and the J gene lost 0 bases, with 10 bases spanning the gap. The germline V gene has CDR1 MGHRA and CDR2 YSYEKL. The CDR3 totals 16 residues.

This clonotype came up a few times. J is TRBJ2-3 and V is TRBV10-3; 8 bases map to TRBD1. CDR1 ENHRY and CDR2 SYGVKD come from the germline V gene. After removal of 4 bases from V and 6 bases from J, the junction contained 3 bases not matched to a gene. The CDR3 spans 13 residues. The CDR3 sequence is CAISAQGADTQYF. DNA for the CDR3: TGTGCCATCAGTGCGCAGGGGGCGGATACGCAGTATTTT.

This clonotype was recorded a few times. This chain joins TRBV4-1 and TRBJ2-3; D is possibly TRBD2 (6 bases). Per germline, CDR1 MGHRA and CDR2 YSYEKL. CDR3 length: 15 residues. V shed 0 bases and J shed 2 bases, with 9 bases lying between them. Here the CDR3 DNA reads TGCGCCAGCAGCCAAGAGCTAGCGAACACAGATACGCAGTATTTT. Translating it yields CASSQELANTDTQYF.